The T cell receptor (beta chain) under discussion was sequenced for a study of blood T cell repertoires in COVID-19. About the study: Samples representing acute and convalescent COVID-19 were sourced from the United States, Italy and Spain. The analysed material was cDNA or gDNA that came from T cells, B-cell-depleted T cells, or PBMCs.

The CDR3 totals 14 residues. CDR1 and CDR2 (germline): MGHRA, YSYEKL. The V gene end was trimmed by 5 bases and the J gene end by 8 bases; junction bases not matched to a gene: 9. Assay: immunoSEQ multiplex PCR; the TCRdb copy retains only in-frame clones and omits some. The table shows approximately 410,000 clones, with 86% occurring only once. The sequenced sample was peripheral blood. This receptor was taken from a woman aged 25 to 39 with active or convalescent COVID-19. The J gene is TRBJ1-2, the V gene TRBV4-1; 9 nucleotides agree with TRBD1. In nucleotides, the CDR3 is TGCGCCAGCAGCAGGGAGGGACAGGGAGGCGGCTACACCTTC. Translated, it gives CASSREGQGGGYTF.